Detailed here is one T cell receptor beta chain. The antigen remains undetermined. The CDR3 totals 13 residues. Germline assignment: CDR1 SQVTM and CDR2 ANQGSEA. J gave up 4 bases and V 4 bases, and 6 bases lay outside the gene matches. All the people who gave samples were healthy bone marrow donors. This entry is derived from a study of cytomegalovirus exposure and HLA in healthy donors. Primers for the PCR totalled 60 Vbeta and 13 Jbeta. The table came from immunoSEQ multiplex PCR; TCRdb's copy has only in-frame clones and leaves some out. The sample carries roughly 160,000 clones, 79% recorded once. Study-level points and caveats: Reports described diagnosis of cytomegalovirus status by the classifier as highly specific and sensitive. Later analysis demonstrated an association between a missense DCLRE1C variant and TCR beta V- and J-gene trimming.

Specimen: PBMCs. The gene calls are TRBV29-1 and TRBJ1-1; 7 bases line up with TRBD1. This TCR derives from a man aged 40-49 years in good health and CMV-seronegative. Here the CDR3 reads CSVGQGGGTEAFF. CDR3 in DNA: TGCAGCGTTGGACAGGGCGGTGGCACTGAAGCTTTCTTT.